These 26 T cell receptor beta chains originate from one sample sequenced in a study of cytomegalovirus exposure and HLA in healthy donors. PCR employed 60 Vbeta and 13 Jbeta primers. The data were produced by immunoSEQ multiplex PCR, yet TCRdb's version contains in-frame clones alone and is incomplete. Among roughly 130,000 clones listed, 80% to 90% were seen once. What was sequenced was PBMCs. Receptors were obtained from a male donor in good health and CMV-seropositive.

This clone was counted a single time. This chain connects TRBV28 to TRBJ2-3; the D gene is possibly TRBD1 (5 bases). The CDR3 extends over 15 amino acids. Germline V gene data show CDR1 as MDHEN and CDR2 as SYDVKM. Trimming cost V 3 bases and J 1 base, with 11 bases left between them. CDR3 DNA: TGTGCCAGCAGTTTTAGGGGTGCCGGCACAGATACGCAGTATTTT. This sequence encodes CASSFRGAGTDTQYF.

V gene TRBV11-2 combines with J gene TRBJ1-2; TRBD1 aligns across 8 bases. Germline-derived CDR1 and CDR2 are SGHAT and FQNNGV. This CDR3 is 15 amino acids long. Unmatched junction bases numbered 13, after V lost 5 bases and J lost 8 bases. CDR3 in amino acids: CASSHRTGPPVGYTF. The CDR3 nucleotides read TGTGCCAGCAGCCATAGGACAGGGCCCCCCGTAGGCTACACCTTC.

CDR3 sequence: CASSPHGLAGEVMDQETQYF. CDR3 DNA sequence: TGTGCCAGCAGTCCTCACGGACTAGCGGGAGAGGTCATGGACCAAGAGACCCAGTACTTC. The genes are TRBV28 and TRBJ2-5; 13 bases align to TRBD2. Trimming took 5 bases from V and 0 from J; bases not matched to a gene: 15. Germline V gene lookup returns CDR1 MDHEN and CDR2 SYDVKM. The CDR3 runs to 20 residues.

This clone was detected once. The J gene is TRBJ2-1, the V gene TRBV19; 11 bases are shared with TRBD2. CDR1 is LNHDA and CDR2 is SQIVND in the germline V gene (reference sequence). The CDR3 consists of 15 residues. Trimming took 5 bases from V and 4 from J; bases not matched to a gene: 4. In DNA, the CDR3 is TGTGCCAGTAGTGCAACTAGCGGGAGTTACAATGAGCAGTTCTTC. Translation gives CASSATSGSYNEQFF.

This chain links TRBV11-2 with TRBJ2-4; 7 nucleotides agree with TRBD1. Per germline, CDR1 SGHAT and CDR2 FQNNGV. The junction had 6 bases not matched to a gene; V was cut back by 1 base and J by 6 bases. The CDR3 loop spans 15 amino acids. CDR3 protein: CASSLGTGRPNIQYF. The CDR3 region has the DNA TGTGCCAGCAGCTTAGGGACAGGAAGACCAAACATTCAGTACTTC. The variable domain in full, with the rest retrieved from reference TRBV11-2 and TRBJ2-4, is EAGVAQSPRYKIIEKRQSVAFWCNPISGHATLYWYQQILGQGPKLLIQFQNNGVVDDSQLPKDRFSAERLKGVDSTLKIQPAKLEDSAVYLCASSLGTGRPNIQYFGAGTRLSVL.

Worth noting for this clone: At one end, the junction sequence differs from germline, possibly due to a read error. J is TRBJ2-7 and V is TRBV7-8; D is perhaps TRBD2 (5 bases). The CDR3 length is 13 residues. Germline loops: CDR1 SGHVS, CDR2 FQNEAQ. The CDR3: CASSNNDGLPGGF. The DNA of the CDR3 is TGTGCCAGCAGCAATAACGATGGACTCCCGGGCGGTTTC.

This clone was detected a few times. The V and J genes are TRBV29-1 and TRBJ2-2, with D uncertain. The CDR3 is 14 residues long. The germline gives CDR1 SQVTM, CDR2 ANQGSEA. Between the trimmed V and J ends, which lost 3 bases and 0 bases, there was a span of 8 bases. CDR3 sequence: CSVETPANTGELFF. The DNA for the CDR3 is TGCAGCGTTGAGACACCGGCGAACACCGGGGAGCTGTTTTTT.

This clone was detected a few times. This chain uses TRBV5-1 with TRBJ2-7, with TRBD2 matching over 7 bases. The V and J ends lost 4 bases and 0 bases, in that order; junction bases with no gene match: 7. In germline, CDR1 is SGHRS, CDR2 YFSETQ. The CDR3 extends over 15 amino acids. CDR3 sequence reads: CASSAGAGRSYEQYF. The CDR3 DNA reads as TGCGCCAGCAGCGCGGGAGCAGGACGCTCCTACGAGCAGTACTTC.

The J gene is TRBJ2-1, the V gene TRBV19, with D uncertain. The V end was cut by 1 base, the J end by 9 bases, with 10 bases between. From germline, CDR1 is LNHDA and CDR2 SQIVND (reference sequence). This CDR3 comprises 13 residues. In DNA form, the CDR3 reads TGTGCCAGTAGTATAGCAACCCCCGGTGAGCAGTTCTTC. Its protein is CASSIATPGEQFF. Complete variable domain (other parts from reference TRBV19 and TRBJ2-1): DGGITQSPKYLFRKEGQNVTLSCEQNLNHDAMYWYRQDPGQGLRLIYYSQIVNDFQKGDIAEGYSVSREKKESFPLTVTSAQKNPTAFYLCASSIATPGEQFFGPGTRLTVL.

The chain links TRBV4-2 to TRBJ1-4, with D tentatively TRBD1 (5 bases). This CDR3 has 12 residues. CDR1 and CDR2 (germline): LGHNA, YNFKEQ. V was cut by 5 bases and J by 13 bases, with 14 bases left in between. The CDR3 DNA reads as TGTGCCAGCAGCGAAGCAGGGATTGGACTGTTTTTT. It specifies CASSEAGIGLFF.

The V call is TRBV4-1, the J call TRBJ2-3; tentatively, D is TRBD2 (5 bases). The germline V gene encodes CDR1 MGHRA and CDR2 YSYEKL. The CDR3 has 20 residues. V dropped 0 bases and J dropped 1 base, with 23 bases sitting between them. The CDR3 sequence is CASSQEAWAGLRVGTDTQYF. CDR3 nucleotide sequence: TGCGCCAGCAGCCAAGAGGCATGGGCGGGTCTCCGTGTCGGCACAGATACGCAGTATTTT.

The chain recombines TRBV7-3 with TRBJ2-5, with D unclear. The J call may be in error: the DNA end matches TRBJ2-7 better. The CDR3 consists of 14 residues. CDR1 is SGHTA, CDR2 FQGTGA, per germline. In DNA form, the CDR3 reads TGTGCCAGCAGCTTAAATAGTGATTGGGCCGAGCAGTACTTC. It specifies CASSLNSDWAEQYF.

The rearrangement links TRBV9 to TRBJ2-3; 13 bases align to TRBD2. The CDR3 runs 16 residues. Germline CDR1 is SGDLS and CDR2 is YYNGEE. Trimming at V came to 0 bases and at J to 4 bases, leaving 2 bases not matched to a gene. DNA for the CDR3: TGTGCCAGCAGCGTAGGGACTAGCGGGAGCGCAGATACGCAGTATTTT. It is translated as CASSVGTSGSADTQYF.

This CDR3 reads CASSPRDRGSYEQYF. The CDR3 DNA follows: TGTGCCAGCAGCCCCCGGGACAGGGGATCCTACGAGCAGTACTTC. The chain recombines TRBV5-6 with TRBJ2-7; the match to TRBD1 covers 10 bases. From germline, CDR1 is SGHDT and CDR2 YYEEEE. The length of the CDR3 is 15 residues. The ends lost 4 bases at V and 1 base at J; junction bases unmatched: 5.

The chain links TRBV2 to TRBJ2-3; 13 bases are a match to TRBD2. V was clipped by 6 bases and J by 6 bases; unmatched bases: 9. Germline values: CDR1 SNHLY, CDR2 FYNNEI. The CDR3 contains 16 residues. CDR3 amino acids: CASSVGTSGKGDTQYF. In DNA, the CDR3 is TGTGCCAGCAGCGTAGGGACTAGCGGGAAGGGGGATACGCAGTATTTT.

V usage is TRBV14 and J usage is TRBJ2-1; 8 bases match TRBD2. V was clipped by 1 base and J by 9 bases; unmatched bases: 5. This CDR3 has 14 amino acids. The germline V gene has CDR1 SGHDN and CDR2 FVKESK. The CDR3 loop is CASSQVRSGSEQFF. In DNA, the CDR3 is TGTGCCAGCAGCCAAGTACGGAGCGGGAGTGAGCAGTTCTTC. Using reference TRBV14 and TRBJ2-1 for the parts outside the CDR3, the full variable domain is EAGVTQFPSHSVIEKGQTVTLRCDPISGHDNLYWYRRVMGKEIKFLLHFVKESKQDESGMPNNRFLAERTGGTYSTLKVQPAELEDSGVYFCASSQVRSGSEQFFGPGTRLTVL.

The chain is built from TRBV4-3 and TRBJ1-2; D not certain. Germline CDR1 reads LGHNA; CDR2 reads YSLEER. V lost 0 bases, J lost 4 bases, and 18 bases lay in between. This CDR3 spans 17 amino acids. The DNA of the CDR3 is TGCGCCAGCAGCCAAGATATGTTCGGGTCTATGAGCTATGGCTACACCTTC. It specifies CASSQDMFGSMSYGYTF.

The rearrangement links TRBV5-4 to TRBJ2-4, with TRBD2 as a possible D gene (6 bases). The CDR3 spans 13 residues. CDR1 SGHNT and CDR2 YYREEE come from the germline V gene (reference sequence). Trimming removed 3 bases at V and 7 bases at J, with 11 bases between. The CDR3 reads CASSWGEGNIQYF. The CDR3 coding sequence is TGTGCCAGCAGCTGGGGGGAAGGGAACATTCAGTACTTC.

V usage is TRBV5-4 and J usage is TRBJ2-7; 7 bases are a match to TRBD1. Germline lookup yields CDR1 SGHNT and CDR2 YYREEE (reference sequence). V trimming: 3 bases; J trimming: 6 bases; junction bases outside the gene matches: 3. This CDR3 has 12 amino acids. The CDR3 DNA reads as TGTGCCAGCAGCTGGGACAGCGGCGAGCAGTACTTC. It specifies CASSWDSGEQYF.

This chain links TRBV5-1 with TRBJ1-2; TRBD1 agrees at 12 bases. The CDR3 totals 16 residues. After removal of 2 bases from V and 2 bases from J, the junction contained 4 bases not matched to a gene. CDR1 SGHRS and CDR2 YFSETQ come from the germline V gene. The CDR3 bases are TGCGCCAGCAGCTTATCCGGGACAGGGGGCAACTATGGCTACACCTTC. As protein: CASSLSGTGGNYGYTF.

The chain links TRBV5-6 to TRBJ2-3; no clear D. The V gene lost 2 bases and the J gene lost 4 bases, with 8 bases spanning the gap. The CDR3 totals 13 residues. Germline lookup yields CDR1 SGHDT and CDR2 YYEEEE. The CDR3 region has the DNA TGTGCCAGCAGCTTCCTGTCTTCAGATACGCAGTATTTT. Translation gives CASSFLSSDTQYF.

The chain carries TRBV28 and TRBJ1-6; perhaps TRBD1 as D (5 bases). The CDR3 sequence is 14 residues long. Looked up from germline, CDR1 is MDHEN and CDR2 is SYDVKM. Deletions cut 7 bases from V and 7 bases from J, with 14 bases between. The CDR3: CASIRDFSNSPLHF. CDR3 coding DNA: TGTGCCAGCATCCGGGACTTCTCAAATTCACCCCTCCACTTT.

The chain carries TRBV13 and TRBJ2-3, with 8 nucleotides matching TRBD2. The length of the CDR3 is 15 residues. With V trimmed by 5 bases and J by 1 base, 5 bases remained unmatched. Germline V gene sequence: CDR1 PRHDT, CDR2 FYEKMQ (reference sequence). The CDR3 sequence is CASSRGGVRTDTQYF. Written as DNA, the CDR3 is TGTGCCAGCAGCCGGGGGGGGGTACGCACAGATACGCAGTATTTT.

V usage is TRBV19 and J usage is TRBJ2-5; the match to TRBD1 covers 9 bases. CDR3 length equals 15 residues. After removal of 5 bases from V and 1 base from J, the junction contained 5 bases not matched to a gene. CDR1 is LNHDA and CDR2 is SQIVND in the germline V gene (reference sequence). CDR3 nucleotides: TGTGCCAGTAGTCTCGACAGGGGGAGCCAAGAGACCCAGTACTTC. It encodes CASSLDRGSQETQYF.

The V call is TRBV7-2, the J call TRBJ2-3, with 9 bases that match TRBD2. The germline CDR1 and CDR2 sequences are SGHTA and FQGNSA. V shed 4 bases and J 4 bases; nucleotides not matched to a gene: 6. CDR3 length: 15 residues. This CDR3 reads CASSSLSGRSDTQYF. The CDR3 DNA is TGTGCCAGCAGCTCTCTCAGCGGGAGGTCAGATACGCAGTATTTT.

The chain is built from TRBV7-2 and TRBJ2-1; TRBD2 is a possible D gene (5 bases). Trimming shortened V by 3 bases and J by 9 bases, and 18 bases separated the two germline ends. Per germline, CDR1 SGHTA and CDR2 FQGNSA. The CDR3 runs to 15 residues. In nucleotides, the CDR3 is TGTGCCAGCAGCTTCACTCCGGCCACGAGCGGTGAGCAGTTCTTC. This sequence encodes CASSFTPATSGEQFF.